Below are 30 T cell receptor beta chains sequenced from a single sample in a study of blood T cell repertoires in COVID-19. TCRdb keeps only in-frame clones here, not all; method: immunoSEQ multiplex PCR. The repertoire holds about 78,000 clones, with approximately 88% as singletons. Sequencing was carried out using peripheral blood. The receptor set was obtained from an elderly woman with active or convalescent COVID-19.

V and J are TRBV9 and TRBJ2-1; 10 positions match TRBD2. The CDR3 has 15 residues. Germline V lookup: CDR1 SGDLS, CDR2 YYNGEE. V was pared by 0 bases and J by 7 bases, with 4 bases of the junction left unmatched. CDR3 sequence (DNA): TGTGCCAGCAGCGTAGCTAGCGGGGGTGGGAATGAGCAGTTCTTC. Its translation is CASSVASGGGNEQFF.

The chain is built from TRBV4-2 and TRBJ2-7; 16 bases fit TRBD2. The CDR3 totals 16 residues. The V gene's germline CDR1 is LGHNA and CDR2 YNFKEQ. Trimming removed 3 bases from V and 2 bases from J; junction bases left unmatched: 1. The CDR3 DNA reads as TGTGCCAGCAGCCAGGGGACTAGCGGGGGGGCCTACGAGCAGTACTTC. Its translation: CASSQGTSGGAYEQYF.

The chain links TRBV2 to TRBJ2-5; 7 bases agree with TRBD2. V shed 7 bases and J 7 bases; nucleotides not matched to a gene: 9. The CDR3 has 13 residues. Germline assignment: CDR1 SNHLY and CDR2 FYNNEI. CDR3 in amino acids: CASKLGRVGTQYF. CDR3 bases: TGTGCCAGCAAGTTAGGGAGGGTAGGGACCCAGTACTTC.

The V gene is TRBV15, the J gene TRBJ1-1; 8 nucleotides line up with TRBD1. The CDR3 is 14 residues long. Looked up from germline, CDR1 is LNHNV and CDR2 is YYDKDF (reference sequence). V lost 0 bases and J lost 4; bases outside the gene matches: 1. CDR3 protein: CATSRDDRGTEAFF. Here the CDR3 DNA reads TGTGCCACCAGCAGAGATGACAGGGGCACTGAAGCTTTCTTT.

The rearrangement joins TRBV5-4 to TRBJ2-5; a possible D gene is TRBD2 (7 bases). V shed 5 bases and J shed 5 bases, with 22 bases lying between them. The germline CDR1 and CDR2 sequences are SGHNT and YYREEE (reference sequence). The CDR3 extends over 16 amino acids. The CDR3 coding sequence is TGTGCCAGCAGTTCACAGACCGGGGGGCGACGGGAGACCCAGTACTTC. As protein: CASSSQTGGRRETQYF.

This chain's CDR3 is CAIRTGVKQGNEQFF. CDR3 DNA: TGTGCCATCCGGACAGGGGTCAAGCAGGGAAATGAGCAGTTCTTC. The genes are TRBV28 and TRBJ2-1; 9 nucleotides agree with TRBD1. The V segment lost 10 bases and the J segment 7 bases; nucleotides outside the gene matches: 14. The V gene's germline CDR1 is MDHEN and CDR2 SYDVKM. CDR3 size: 15 residues.

This sequence joins TRBV21-1 and TRBJ2-7; the table's D call TRBD2 went unverified against the DNA. TRBV21-1 is flagged as a pseudogene. The CDR3 spans 15 residues. CDR3 in DNA: TGTGCCAGCAGCAAAGTTAGCGACGGGCCCTACGAGCAGTACTTC. The encoded protein is CASSKVSDGPYEQYF.

The rearrangement links TRBV18 to TRBJ2-3, with D possibly being TRBD1 (6 bases). CDR1 KGHSH and CDR2 LQKENI come from the germline V gene. Trimming took 3 bases from V and 2 from J, leaving 12 bases between them. This CDR3 is built from 15 residues. The CDR3 bases are TGTGCCAGCTCACCCGACAGGAAACACACAGATACGCAGTATTTT. Protein: CASSPDRKHTDTQYF.

The chain's CDR3 is CASSPSGRGSVREQFF. CDR3 coding DNA: TGCGCCAGCAGCCCCTCAGGCAGGGGAAGTGTTCGTGAGCAGTTCTTC. The chain combines TRBV5-1 with TRBJ2-1, with a weak D call TRBD1 (6 bases). Trimming took off 4 bases at V and 9 bases at J, with 23 bases between the two ends. CDR1 and CDR2 from the germline V gene are SGHRS and YFSETQ. The CDR3 contains 16 residues. Combining the CDR3 with reference TRBV5-1 and TRBJ2-1 gives the whole variable domain KAGVTQTPRYLIKTRGQQVTLSCSPISGHRSVSWYQQTPGQGLQFLFEYFSETQRNKGNFPGRFSGRQFSNSRSEMNVSTLELGDSALYLCASSPSGRGSVREQFFGPGTRLTVL.

The chain is built from TRBV2 and TRBJ1-5, with D tentatively TRBD1 (6 bases). Germline V gives CDR1 SNHLY, CDR2 FYNNEI. The CDR3 is 15 residues long. V gave up 4 bases and J gave up 2 bases, with 12 bases separating them. This CDR3 reads CASSGDRNRNQPQHF. DNA of the CDR3: TGTGCCAGCAGTGGCGACAGGAACCGCAATCAGCCCCAGCATTTT.

The genes are TRBV7-2 and TRBJ2-6; unclear D gene. V dropped 4 bases and J dropped 3 bases, with 10 bases sitting between them. The CDR3 totals 15 residues. Germline loops: CDR1 SGHTA, CDR2 FQGNSA. The CDR3 is CASSSSSGGANVLTF. CDR3 DNA sequence: TGTGCCAGCAGCTCTTCATCGGGTGGGGCCAACGTCCTGACTTTC.

The chain links TRBV24-1 to TRBJ2-2; D might be TRBD2 (6 bases). V was pared by 8 bases and J by 2 bases, with 8 bases between. The CDR3 covers 13 residues. CDR1 KGHDR and CDR2 SFDVKD come from the germline V gene. The CDR3 protein is CATTGSNTGELFF. The CDR3 DNA reads as TGTGCCACCACCGGGAGCAACACCGGGGAGCTGTTTTTT.

The chain recombines TRBV7-6 with TRBJ1-2, with D possibly TRBD1 on 6 matching bases. CDR1 SGHVS and CDR2 FNYEAQ come from the germline V gene. Between the trimmed V and J ends, which lost 0 bases and 2 bases, there was a span of 10 bases. CDR3 length: 15 residues. CDR3 DNA: TGTGCCAGCAGCTTAGCTATAGGACAGAACTATGGCTACACCTTC. Protein product: CASSLAIGQNYGYTF.

This rearrangement joins TRBV3-1 (or the pseudogene TRBV3-2) to TRBJ2-1; TRBD2 aligns across 9 bases. The ends lost 4 bases at V and 2 bases at J; junction bases unmatched: 6. Germline lookup yields CDR1 LGHDT and CDR2 YNNKEL (reference sequence). The CDR3 has 16 amino acids. CDR3 in amino acids: CASSPRLAAPYNEQFF. Written as DNA, the CDR3 is TGTGCCAGCAGCCCCAGACTAGCGGCCCCCTACAATGAGCAGTTCTTC.

The chain is built from TRBV3-1 (or the pseudogene TRBV3-2) and TRBJ1-2; D gene ambiguous. The V gene lost 4 bases and the J gene lost 8 bases, with 11 bases spanning the gap. Germline V gene data show CDR1 as LGHDT and CDR2 as YNNKEL (reference sequence). The CDR3 covers 12 residues. The CDR3 spells CASSRPGSGYTF. CDR3 nucleotides: TGTGCCAGCAGCCGGCCTGGTAGCGGCTACACCTTC.

This chain uses TRBV5-5 with TRBJ1-1, with 7 bases lining up with TRBD1. The CDR3 is 14 amino acids. CDR1 and CDR2 from the germline V gene are SGHKS and YYEKEE (reference sequence). V lost 5 bases and J lost 7; bases outside the gene matches: 11. The CDR3 sequence is CASRRQGGEFEAFF. The CDR3 nucleotides read TGTGCCAGCAGGCGGCAGGGGGGCGAGTTTGAAGCTTTCTTT.

V usage is TRBV6-5 and J usage is TRBJ1-1; D ambiguous. Germline V gene sequence: CDR1 MNHEY, CDR2 SVGAGI. V was shortened by 0 bases and J by 0 bases, with 8 bases between the two germline ends. This CDR3 spans 15 amino acids. Here the CDR3 reads CASSYSIGVNTEAFF. Written as DNA, the CDR3 is TGTGCCAGCAGTTACTCGATAGGAGTGAACACTGAAGCTTTCTTT.

The rearrangement links TRBV9 to TRBJ2-2, with TRBD1 matching 11 bases. The CDR3 has 16 residues. CDR1 and CDR2 (germline): SGDLS, YYNGEE. Trimming at V came to 4 bases and at J to 4 bases, leaving 6 bases not matched to a gene. As DNA, the CDR3 is TGTGCCAGCAGCATAACCGGGACAGGGGGCACCGGGGAGCTGTTTTTT. This translates into CASSITGTGGTGELFF.

The V call is TRBV2, the J call TRBJ1-5; D may be TRBD1 (6 bases). Looked up from germline, CDR1 is SNHLY and CDR2 is FYNNEI. V lost 5 bases to trimming and J lost 4 bases, with 12 bases between them. This CDR3 has 14 residues. DNA of the CDR3: TGTGCCAGCAGTAATCAGCAGGGGAATCAGCCCCAGCATTTT. Amino acids: CASSNQQGNQPQHF.

The chain joins TRBV18 to TRBJ2-7, with D possibly TRBD1 on 6 matching bases. Trimming took 6 bases from V and 2 from J, leaving 14 bases between them. The length of the CDR3 is 14 residues. Germline V gene lookup returns CDR1 KGHSH and CDR2 LQKENI. CDR3 region: CASSTRGQTYEQYF. CDR3 in DNA: TGTGCCAGCTCCACCCGCGGACAGACCTACGAGCAGTACTTC.

The chain employs TRBV15 and TRBJ2-2, with TRBD2 matching over 7 bases. The CDR3 is made up of 19 amino acids. After removal of 0 bases from V and 4 bases from J, the junction contained 14 bases not matched to a gene. Germline CDR1 LNHNV, CDR2 YYDKDF (reference sequence). The CDR3 coding sequence is TGTGCCACCAGCAGAGATCCCCGTTTGGGAGGGCCTGGCACCGGGGAGCTGTTTTTT. It codes for CATSRDPRLGGPGTGELFF.

V gene TRBV15 combines with J gene TRBJ2-7; D possibly corresponds to TRBD2 (6 bases). Germline V gene data show CDR1 as LNHNV and CDR2 as YYDKDF (reference sequence). V dropped 1 base and J dropped 3 bases, with 10 bases sitting between them. The CDR3 has 14 amino acids. Written as DNA, the CDR3 is TGTGCCACCAGCAGAGCCGGGAGCAACTACGAGCAGTACTTC. As protein: CATSRAGSNYEQYF. The variable domain in full, with the rest retrieved from reference TRBV15 and TRBJ2-7, is DAMVIQNPRYQVTQFGKPVTLSCSQTLNHNVMYWYQQKSSQAPKLLFHYYDKDFNNEADTPDNFQSRRPNTSFCFLDIRSPGLGDTAMYLCATSRAGSNYEQYFGPGTRLTVT.

The V gene is TRBV28, the J gene TRBJ2-3; D is undetermined. Trimming took 5 bases from V and 0 from J, leaving 12 bases between them. The CDR3 extends over 15 amino acids. Germline V CDR1 and CDR2: MDHEN, SYDVKM. Here the CDR3 reads CASSGRYSSTDTQYF. In DNA, the CDR3 is TGTGCCAGCAGTGGTCGGTACTCTAGCACAGATACGCAGTATTTT.

This CDR3 is CASSARLAGEQFF. Here the CDR3 DNA reads TGTGCCAGCAGCGCCAGACTAGCGGGGGAGCAGTTCTTC. J is TRBJ2-1 and V is TRBV5-4; TRBD2 matches 11 bases. The trim removed 4 bases at V and 10 bases at J, leaving 4 bases unmatched. The CDR3 covers 13 residues. Germline-derived CDR1 and CDR2 are SGHNT and YYREEE (reference sequence).

The chain links TRBV6-2 or TRBV6-3 to TRBJ2-1; D gene ambiguous. V was cut by 4 bases and J by 8 bases, with 15 bases left in between. The CDR3 is 14 residues long. The germline CDR1 and CDR2 sequences are MNHEY and SVGEGT. CDR3 region: CASSWARPKDEQFF. For the CDR3, the DNA is TGTGCCAGCAGTTGGGCTCGGCCAAAGGATGAGCAGTTCTTC.

This rearrangement joins TRBV28 to TRBJ1-2, with a possible D match to TRBD1 (5 bases). V was pared by 2 bases and J by 3 bases, with 7 bases between. CDR3 size: 13 residues. The V gene's germline CDR1 is MDHEN and CDR2 SYDVKM. CDR3 sequence reads: CASSLGADYGYTF. The CDR3 coding sequence is TGTGCCAGCAGTTTAGGGGCAGACTATGGCTACACCTTC.

The rearrangement links TRBV5-6 to TRBJ1-1; D call uncertain. This CDR3 has 14 amino acids. Between the trimmed V and J ends, which lost 2 bases and 4 bases, there was a span of 12 bases. Germline V lookup: CDR1 SGHDT, CDR2 YYEEEE. The CDR3, as DNA: TGTGCCAGCAGCTTAACGGGAGGGAGCACTGAAGCTTTCTTT. Its translation: CASSLTGGSTEAFF.

A single count supports this clone. J is TRBJ2-3 and V is TRBV19; D remains ambiguous. The CDR3 extends over 14 amino acids. V was cut by 1 base and J by 0 bases, with 5 bases left in between. The V gene's germline CDR1 is LNHDA and CDR2 SQIVND (reference sequence). The CDR3 protein is CASSIVLSTDTQYF. CDR3 bases: TGTGCCAGTAGTATAGTACTTAGCACAGATACGCAGTATTTT.

V and J are TRBV6-5 and TRBJ2-1, with 9 bases matching TRBD1. V lost 4 bases and J lost 7; bases outside the gene matches: 8. This CDR3 is 15 amino acids long. The germline CDR1 and CDR2 sequences are MNHEY and SVGAGI. CDR3 region: CASSFDDRGGNEQFF. The CDR3 DNA reads TGTGCCAGCAGTTTCGACGACAGGGGGGGGAATGAGCAGTTCTTC.

This clone came up once. The V call is TRBV5-4, the J call TRBJ2-2; 11 nucleotides agree with TRBD2. The germline V gene encodes CDR1 SGHNT and CDR2 YYREEE (reference sequence). CDR3 length: 16 residues. The V gene end was trimmed by 3 bases and the J gene end by 5 bases; junction bases not matched to a gene: 6. Here the CDR3 reads CASSSRLAGRTGELFF. The CDR3 DNA is TGTGCCAGCAGCTCGCGACTAGCGGGGCGTACCGGGGAGCTGTTTTTT.